These 12 T cell receptor beta chains share one sample of origin, sequenced in a study of cytomegalovirus exposure and HLA in healthy donors. Sequenced by immunoSEQ multiplex PCR; TCRdb stores in-frame clones only, minus some. This table holds 200,000 to 250,000 clones, roughly 87% found once. Sequenced sample: PBMCs. All receptors come from a man aged 18 to 29 in good health and CMV-seropositive.

The rearrangement uses TRBV27 and TRBJ1-1, with no clear D. Trimming stripped 3 bases from V and 5 bases from J, with 13 bases between. Per germline, CDR1 MNHEY and CDR2 SMNVEV (reference sequence). The CDR3 loop spans 14 amino acids. This CDR3 reads CASSLSAIGTEAFF. Written as DNA, the CDR3 is TGTGCCAGCAGTTTGTCGGCAATCGGGACTGAAGCTTTCTTT.

The chain has TRBV11-3 and TRBJ1-1; D unresolved. CDR3 length: 13 residues. Per germline, CDR1 SGHNT and CDR2 YENEEA. Trimming took off 5 bases at V and 1 base at J, with 8 bases between the two ends. Here the CDR3 reads CASSRTGNTEAFF. In DNA form, the CDR3 reads TGTGCCAGCAGCAGGACGGGGAACACTGAAGCTTTCTTT. Variable domain in full (rest from reference TRBV11-3 and TRBJ1-1): EAGVVQSPRYKIIEKKQPVAFWCNPISGHNTLYWYLQNLGQGPELLIRYENEEAVDDSQLPKDRFSAERLKGVDSTLKIQPAELGDSAVYLCASSRTGNTEAFFGQGTRLTVV.

The CDR3 region is CASRRQQGDGYTF. As DNA, the CDR3 is TGTGCCAGCAGGCGTCAACAGGGGGATGGCTACACCTTC. J is TRBJ1-2 and V is TRBV6-5; 8 bases are shared with TRBD1. V shed 6 bases, J shed 6 bases, and the junction held 6 bases outside the gene matches. Germline V gene lookup returns CDR1 MNHEY and CDR2 SVGAGI. The CDR3 has 13 amino acids.

With respect to this clone: Other nucleotide sequences from this sample produce the same CDR3. The chain couples TRBV5-1 to TRBJ2-5; 7 nucleotides align to TRBD1. The V segment lost 3 bases and the J segment 2 bases; nucleotides outside the gene matches: 1. The CDR3 contains 13 residues. From germline, CDR1 is SGHRS and CDR2 YFSETQ. As DNA, the CDR3 is TGCGCCAGCAGCTCGGGACAGCAAGAGACCCAGTACTTC. Translated: CASSSGQQETQYF.

The chain is built from TRBV29-1 and TRBJ1-1; D is ambiguous. The CDR3 totals 12 residues. Trimming took 7 bases from V and 3 from J, leaving 12 bases between them. The V gene's germline CDR1 is SQVTM and CDR2 ANQGSEA. The CDR3 DNA is TGCAGCGCCCGCCTTGTGGACACTGAAGCTTTCTTT. It specifies CSARLVDTEAFF.

This chain connects TRBV10-3 to TRBJ2-7, with 8 bases matching TRBD1. The CDR3 is 13 amino acids. Germline V gene lookup returns CDR1 ENHRY and CDR2 SYGVKD. V trimming: 7 bases; J trimming: 3 bases; junction bases outside the gene matches: 5. The CDR3 DNA reads TGTGCCATCATGACAGGGGACCACTACGAGCAGTACTTC. It specifies CAIMTGDHYEQYF.

The gene calls are TRBV20-1 and TRBJ2-7; tentatively, D is TRBD2 (5 bases). V dropped 5 bases and J dropped 2 bases, with 7 bases sitting between them. The germline V gene encodes CDR1 DFQATT and CDR2 SNEGSKA (reference sequence). CDR3 length: 11 residues. In nucleotides, the CDR3 is TGCAGTGCTTGGACTCCCTACGAGCAGTACTTC. It specifies CSAWTPYEQYF.

This sequence joins TRBV7-8 and TRBJ2-7, with 8 bases identical to TRBD2. This CDR3 comprises 15 residues. CDR1 is SGHVS, CDR2 FQNEAQ, per germline. V lost 1 base and J lost 5; bases outside the gene matches: 7. The CDR3 spells CASSLGPGGANEQYF. The CDR3 region has the DNA TGTGCCAGCAGCTTAGGACCGGGAGGGGCAAACGAGCAGTACTTC.

The rearrangement links TRBV11-2 to TRBJ2-1; D possibly uses TRBD1 or TRBD2 (6 bases each). Trimming stripped 8 bases from V and 2 bases from J, with 13 bases between. Germline V CDR1 and CDR2: SGHAT, FQNNGV. The CDR3 has 14 amino acids. The CDR3 coding sequence is TGTGCCAGCTGCCGAGGGGGGCCCTACAATGAGCAGTTCTTC. It yields the protein CASCRGGPYNEQFF.

V is TRBV18 and J is TRBJ1-2, with D possibly being TRBD1 (6 bases). Trimming took 3 bases from V and 6 from J, leaving 14 bases between them. This CDR3 contains 14 residues. Germline V gene sequence: CDR1 KGHSH, CDR2 LQKENI. The CDR3 nucleotides are TGTGCCAGCTCACCTCGCGGGGGGCCCCATGGCTACACCTTC. It translates to CASSPRGGPHGYTF.

The V gene is TRBV2, the J gene TRBJ1-4; D might be TRBD1 (5 bases). This CDR3 has 14 amino acids. CDR1 SNHLY and CDR2 FYNNEI come from the germline V gene. With 8 bases removed from V and 0 bases from J, the gap between germline ends came to 10 bases. The CDR3 sequence is CASGDRATNEKLFF. As DNA, the CDR3 is TGTGCCAGCGGCGACAGAGCAACTAATGAAAAACTGTTTTTT.

This sequence joins TRBV11-2 and TRBJ2-1; TRBD2 aligns across 9 bases. This CDR3 contains 14 residues. V lost 6 bases and J lost 8; bases outside the gene matches: 8. The germline V gene encodes CDR1 SGHAT and CDR2 FQNNGV. DNA for the CDR3: TGTGCCAGCAGTCGACTAGCGGTCGTGGATGAGCAGTTCTTC. Translating gives CASSRLAVVDEQFF. Drawing the rest from reference TRBV11-2 and TRBJ2-1, the complete variable domain is EAGVAQSPRYKIIEKRQSVAFWCNPISGHATLYWYQQILGQGPKLLIQFQNNGVVDDSQLPKDRFSAERLKGVDSTLKIQPAKLEDSAVYLCASSRLAVVDEQFFGPGTRLTVL.